This paragraph covers one T cell receptor beta chain sequence. MiXCR, applied by TCRdb to the RT-PCR reads, yields one record per CDR3 protein. The table has hundreds of thousands of distinct CDR3 sequences, 15% to 20% seen once. This CDR3 is built from 14 residues. Looked up from germline, CDR1 is LGHNA and CDR2 is YNFKEQ. Trimming left V 3 bases short and J 5 bases short, with 13 bases between. This sample was taken from a study of patients and donors after allogeneic stem cell transplantation. J is TRBJ2-5 and V is TRBV4-2, with a weak D call TRBD1 (5 bases). Material: blood, either unsorted or a sorted T cell fraction (not recorded which). The receptor's source is a human donor who was either an allogeneic HSCT recipient or a stem cell or donor lymphocyte infusion donor (not recorded which). It is not recorded whose cells these are; they may come from a transplant donor. The CDR3 sequence is CASSQDITGETQYF. The CDR3 nucleotides read TGTGCCAGCAGCCAGGACATAACCGGGGAGACCCAGTACTTC.